What follows are 2 T cell receptor beta chains derived from one specimen sequenced in a study of blood T cell repertoires in COVID-19. Using immunoSEQ multiplex PCR, the repertoire was profiled, and TCRdb retains in-frame clones only, with some absent. This table holds 85,000 to 120,000 clones, around 73% found once. The sequenced sample consisted of peripheral blood. The receptors were sampled from a man between 60 and 75 years old with active or convalescent COVID-19.

This sequence joins TRBV3-1 (or the pseudogene TRBV3-2) and TRBJ2-7, with 10 bases matching TRBD2. V was pared by 0 bases and J by 2 bases, with 1 base of the junction left unmatched. The CDR3 length is 15 residues. CDR1 and CDR2 (germline): LGHDT, YNNKEL (reference sequence). The chain's CDR3 is CASSQDSGRTYEQYF. For the CDR3, the DNA is TGTGCCAGCAGCCAAGATAGCGGGAGGACCTACGAGCAGTACTTC.

This clone was found many times. The chain links TRBV18 to TRBJ2-1; D is uncertain. Germline CDR1 reads KGHSH; CDR2 reads LQKENI. This CDR3 is 13 amino acids long. V lost 6 bases and J lost 10, with 16 bases in between. The CDR3 sequence: CASSRRNIREQFF. The DNA of the CDR3 is TGTGCCAGCTCCCGACGGAACATCAGGGAGCAGTTCTTC.